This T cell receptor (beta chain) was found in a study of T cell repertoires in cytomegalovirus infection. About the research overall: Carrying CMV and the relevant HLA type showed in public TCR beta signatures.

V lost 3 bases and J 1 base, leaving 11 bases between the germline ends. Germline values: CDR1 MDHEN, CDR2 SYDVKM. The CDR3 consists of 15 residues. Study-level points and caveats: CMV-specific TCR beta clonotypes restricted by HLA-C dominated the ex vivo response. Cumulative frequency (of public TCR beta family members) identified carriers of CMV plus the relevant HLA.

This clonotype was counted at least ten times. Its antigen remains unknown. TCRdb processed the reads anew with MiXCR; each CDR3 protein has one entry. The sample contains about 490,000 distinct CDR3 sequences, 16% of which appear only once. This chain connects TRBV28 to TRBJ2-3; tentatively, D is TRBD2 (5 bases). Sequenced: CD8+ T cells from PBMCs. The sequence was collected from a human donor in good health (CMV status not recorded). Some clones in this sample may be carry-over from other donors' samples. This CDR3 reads CASSLSGIRTDTQYF. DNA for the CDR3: TGTGCCAGCAGTTTGAGCGGAATTCGCACAGATACGCAGTATTTT.